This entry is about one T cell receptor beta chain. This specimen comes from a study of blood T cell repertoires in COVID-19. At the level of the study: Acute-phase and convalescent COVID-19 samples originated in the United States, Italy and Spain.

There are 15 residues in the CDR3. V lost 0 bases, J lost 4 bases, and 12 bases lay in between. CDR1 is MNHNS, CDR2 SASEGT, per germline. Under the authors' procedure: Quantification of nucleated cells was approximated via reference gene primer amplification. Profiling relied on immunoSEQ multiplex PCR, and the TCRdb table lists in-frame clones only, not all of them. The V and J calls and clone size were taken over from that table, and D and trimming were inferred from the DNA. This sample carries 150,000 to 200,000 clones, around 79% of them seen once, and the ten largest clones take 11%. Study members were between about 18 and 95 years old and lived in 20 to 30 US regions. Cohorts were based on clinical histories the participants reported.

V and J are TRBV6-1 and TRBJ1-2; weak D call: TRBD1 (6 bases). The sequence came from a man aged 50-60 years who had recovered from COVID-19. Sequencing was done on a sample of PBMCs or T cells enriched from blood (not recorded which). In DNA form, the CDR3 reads TGTGCCAGCAGTGAAGCGCTAGAGACAGGCTATGGCTACACCTTC. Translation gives CASSEALETGYGYTF.